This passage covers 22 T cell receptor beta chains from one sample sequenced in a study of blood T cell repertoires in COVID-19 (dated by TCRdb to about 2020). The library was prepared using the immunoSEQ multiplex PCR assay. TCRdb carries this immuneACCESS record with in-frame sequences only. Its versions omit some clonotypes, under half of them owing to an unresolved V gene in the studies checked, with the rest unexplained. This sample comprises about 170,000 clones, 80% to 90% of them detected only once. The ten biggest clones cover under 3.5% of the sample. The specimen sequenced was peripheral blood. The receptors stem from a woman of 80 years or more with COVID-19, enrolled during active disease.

CDR3 in amino acids: CASSYVPPGQGGGYTF. CDR3 DNA: TGTGCCAGCAGTTATGTTCCTCCGGGACAGGGAGGCGGCTACACCTTC. The V call is TRBV6-2 or TRBV6-3, the J call TRBJ1-2, with TRBD1 identical over 9 bases. Germline CDR1 is MNHEY and CDR2 is SVGEGT. The V and J ends lost 3 bases and 8 bases, in that order; junction bases with no gene match: 13. CDR3 length: 16 residues.

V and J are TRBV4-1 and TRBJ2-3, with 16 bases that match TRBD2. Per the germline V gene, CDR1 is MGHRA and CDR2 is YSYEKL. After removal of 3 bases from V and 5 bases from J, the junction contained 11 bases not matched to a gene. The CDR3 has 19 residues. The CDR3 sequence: CASSQDYSGTSGREDTQYF. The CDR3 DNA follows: TGCGCCAGCAGCCAGGATTATTCCGGGACTAGCGGGAGGGAAGATACGCAGTATTTT.

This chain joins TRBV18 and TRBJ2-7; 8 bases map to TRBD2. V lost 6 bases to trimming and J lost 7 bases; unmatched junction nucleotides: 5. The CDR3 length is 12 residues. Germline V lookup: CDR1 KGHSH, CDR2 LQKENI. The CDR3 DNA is TGTGCCAGCTCCGGGACTAGTAGGGAGCAGTACTTC. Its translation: CASSGTSREQYF.

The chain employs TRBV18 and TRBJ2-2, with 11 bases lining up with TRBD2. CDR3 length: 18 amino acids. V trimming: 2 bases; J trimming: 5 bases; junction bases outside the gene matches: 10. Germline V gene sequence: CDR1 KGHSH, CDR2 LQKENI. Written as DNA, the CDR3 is TGTGCCAGCTCACCAACCGGGACTAGCGGTTTCGGGACCGGGGAGCTGTTTTTT. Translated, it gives CASSPTGTSGFGTGELFF.

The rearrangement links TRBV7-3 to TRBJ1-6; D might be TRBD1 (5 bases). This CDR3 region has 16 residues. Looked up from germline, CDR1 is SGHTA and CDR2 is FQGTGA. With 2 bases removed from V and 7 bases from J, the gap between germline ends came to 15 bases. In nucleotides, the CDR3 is TGTGCCAGCAGCTTAGGGGGGTGGACGGAGAATTCACCCCTCCACTTT. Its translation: CASSLGGWTENSPLHF.

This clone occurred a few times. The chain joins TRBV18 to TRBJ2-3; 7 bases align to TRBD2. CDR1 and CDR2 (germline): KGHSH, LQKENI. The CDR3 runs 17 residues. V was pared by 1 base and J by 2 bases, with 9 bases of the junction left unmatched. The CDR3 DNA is TGTGCCAGCTCACCACTTCCGGCTAGCGGAGACACAGATACGCAGTATTTT. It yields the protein CASSPLPASGDTDTQYF.

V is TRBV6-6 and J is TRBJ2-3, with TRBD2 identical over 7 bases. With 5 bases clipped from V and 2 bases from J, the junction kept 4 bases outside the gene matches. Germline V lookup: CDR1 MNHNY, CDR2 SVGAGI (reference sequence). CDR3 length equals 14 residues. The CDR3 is CASSRSGDTDTQYF. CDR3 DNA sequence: TGTGCCAGCAGTCGGAGCGGGGACACAGATACGCAGTATTTT.

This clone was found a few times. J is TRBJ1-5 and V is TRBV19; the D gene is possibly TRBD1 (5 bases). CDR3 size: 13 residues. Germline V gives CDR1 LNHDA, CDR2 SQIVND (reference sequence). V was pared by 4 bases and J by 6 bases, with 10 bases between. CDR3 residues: CASSTQGGQPQHF. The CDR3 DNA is TGTGCCAGTAGTACCCAGGGAGGTCAGCCCCAGCATTTT.

This chain's CDR3 is CASSAIGQSYGYTF. The CDR3 DNA follows: TGTGCCAGCAGCGCAATTGGACAGAGTTATGGCTACACCTTC. The chain uses TRBV9 and TRBJ1-2; TRBD1 is a possible D gene (6 bases). The germline V gene has CDR1 SGDLS and CDR2 YYNGEE. This CDR3 has 14 amino acids. V lost 3 bases and J lost 5, with 14 bases in between.

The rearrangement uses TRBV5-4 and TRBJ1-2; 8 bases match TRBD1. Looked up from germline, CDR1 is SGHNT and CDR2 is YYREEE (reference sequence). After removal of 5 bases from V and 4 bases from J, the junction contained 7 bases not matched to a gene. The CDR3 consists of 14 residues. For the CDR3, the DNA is TGTGCCAGCAGTCGTAGTGACAGGGGCTATGGCTACACCTTC. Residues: CASSRSDRGYGYTF.

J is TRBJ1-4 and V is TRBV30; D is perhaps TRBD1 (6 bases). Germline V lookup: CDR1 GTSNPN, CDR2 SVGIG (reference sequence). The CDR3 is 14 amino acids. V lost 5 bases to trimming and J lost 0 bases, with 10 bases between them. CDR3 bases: TGTGCCTGGTCCGGACAGACAACTAATGAAAAACTGTTTTTT. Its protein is CAWSGQTTNEKLFF.

CDR3 bases: TGTGCCAGCAGCCGGGGACAGGGACCTGAAGCTTTCTTT. Translation gives CASSRGQGPEAFF. The chain employs TRBV5-4 and TRBJ1-1, with 9 bases lining up with TRBD1. The CDR3 sequence is 13 residues long. V shed 4 bases and J 6 bases; nucleotides not matched to a gene: 4. Germline V gene sequence: CDR1 SGHNT, CDR2 YYREEE (reference sequence).

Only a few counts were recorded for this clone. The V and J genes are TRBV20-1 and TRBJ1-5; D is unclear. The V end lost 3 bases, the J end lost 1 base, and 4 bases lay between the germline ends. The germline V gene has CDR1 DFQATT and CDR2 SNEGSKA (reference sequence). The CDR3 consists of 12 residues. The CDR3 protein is CSASSSNQPQHF. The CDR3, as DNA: TGCAGTGCTAGTAGCAGCAATCAGCCCCAGCATTTT.

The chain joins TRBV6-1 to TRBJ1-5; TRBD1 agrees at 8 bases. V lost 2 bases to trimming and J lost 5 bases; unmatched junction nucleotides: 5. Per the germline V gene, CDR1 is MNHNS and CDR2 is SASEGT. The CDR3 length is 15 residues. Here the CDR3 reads CASSEFAGGYQPQHF. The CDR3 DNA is TGTGCCAGCAGTGAATTTGCAGGGGGCTATCAGCCCCAGCATTTT.

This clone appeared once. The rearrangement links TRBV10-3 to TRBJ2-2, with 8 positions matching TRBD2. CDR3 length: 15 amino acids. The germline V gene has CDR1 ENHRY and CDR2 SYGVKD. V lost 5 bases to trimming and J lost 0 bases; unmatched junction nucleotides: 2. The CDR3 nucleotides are TGTGCCATCAGTCGGGAGGGCCCGAACACCGGGGAGCTGTTTTTT. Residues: CAISREGPNTGELFF.

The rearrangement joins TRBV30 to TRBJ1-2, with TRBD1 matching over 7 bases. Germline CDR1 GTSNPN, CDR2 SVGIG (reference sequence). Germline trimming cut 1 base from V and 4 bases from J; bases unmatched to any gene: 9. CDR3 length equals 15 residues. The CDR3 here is CAWSDQTGVGYGYTF. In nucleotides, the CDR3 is TGTGCCTGGAGTGATCAAACAGGGGTTGGCTATGGCTACACCTTC.

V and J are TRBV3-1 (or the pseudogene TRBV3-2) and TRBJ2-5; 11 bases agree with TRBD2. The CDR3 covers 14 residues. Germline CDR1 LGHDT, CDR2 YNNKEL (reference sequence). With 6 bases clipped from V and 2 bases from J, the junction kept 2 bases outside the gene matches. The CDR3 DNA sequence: TGTGCCAGCAGGGGACTAGCGGCACAAGAGACCCAGTACTTC. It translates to CASRGLAAQETQYF.

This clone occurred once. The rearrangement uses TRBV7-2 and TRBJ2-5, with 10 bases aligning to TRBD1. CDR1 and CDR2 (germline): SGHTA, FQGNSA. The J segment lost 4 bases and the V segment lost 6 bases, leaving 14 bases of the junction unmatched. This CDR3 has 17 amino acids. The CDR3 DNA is TGTGCCAGCAGTCCTCGACAGGGGGCTGTGGTTGGAGAGACCCAGTACTTC. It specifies CASSPRQGAVVGETQYF.

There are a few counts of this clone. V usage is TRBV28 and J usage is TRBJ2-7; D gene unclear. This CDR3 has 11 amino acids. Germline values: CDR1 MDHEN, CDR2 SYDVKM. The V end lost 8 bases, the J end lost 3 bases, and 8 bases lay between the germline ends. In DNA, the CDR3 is TGTGCCAGCGGTCAACTCTACGAGCAGTACTTC. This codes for CASGQLYEQYF. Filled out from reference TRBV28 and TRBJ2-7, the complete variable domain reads DVKVTQSSRYLVKRTGEKVFLECVQDMDHENMFWYRQDPGLGLRLIYFSYDVKMKEKGDIPEGYSVSREKKERFSLILESASTNQTSMYLCASGQLYEQYFGPGTRLTVT.

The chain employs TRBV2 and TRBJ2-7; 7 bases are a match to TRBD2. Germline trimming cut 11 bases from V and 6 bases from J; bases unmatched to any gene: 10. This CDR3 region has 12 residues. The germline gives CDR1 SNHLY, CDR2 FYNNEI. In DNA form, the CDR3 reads TGTGCCGCACTGAGCGGGATTGGCGAGCAGTACTTC. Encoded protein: CAALSGIGEQYF.

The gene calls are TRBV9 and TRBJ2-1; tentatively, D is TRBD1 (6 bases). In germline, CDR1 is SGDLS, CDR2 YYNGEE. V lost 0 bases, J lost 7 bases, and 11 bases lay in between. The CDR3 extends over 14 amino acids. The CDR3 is CASSVVGASNEQFF. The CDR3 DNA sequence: TGTGCCAGCAGCGTAGTGGGGGCAAGTAATGAGCAGTTCTTC.

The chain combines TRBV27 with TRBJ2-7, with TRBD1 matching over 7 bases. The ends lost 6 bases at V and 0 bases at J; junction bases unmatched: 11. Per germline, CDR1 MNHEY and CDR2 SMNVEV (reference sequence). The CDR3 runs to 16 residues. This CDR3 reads CASSKLGQTTSYEQYF. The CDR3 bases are TGTGCCAGCAGCAAACTGGGACAGACCACCTCCTACGAGCAGTACTTC.